Sequencing of this T cell receptor beta chain was carried out in a study of blood T cell repertoires in COVID-19. Authors' analysis steps: Nucleated cell number was recorded as an estimate derived from reference gene primer amplification. Clones were read by immunoSEQ multiplex PCR, and TCRdb kept only the in-frame ones, dropping some. V, J and clone size are those of that table, while D and trimming were read from the DNA. The sample contains approximately 140,000 clones, roughly 83% of which appear only once. Clinical history reported by participants formed the basis on which cohorts were assigned. Germline CDR1 SGHAT, CDR2 FQNNGV. V lost 2 bases, J lost 2 bases, and 9 bases lay in between. The CDR3 has 14 residues.

Sequences were obtained from PBMCs or T cells enriched from blood (not recorded which). The sequence was collected from a man between 40 and 49 years old with acute COVID-19. The chain uses TRBV11-2 and TRBJ1-2; D remains ambiguous. The chain's CDR3 is CASSLLPRNYGYTF. CDR3 coding DNA: TGTGCCAGCAGCTTATTGCCCAGAAACTATGGCTACACCTTC.